These 25 T cell receptor beta chains share one sample of origin, sequenced in a study of PD-1 blockade in classical Hodgkin lymphoma. Libraries were prepared by immunoSEQ multiplex PCR; TCRdb keeps only in-frame clonotypes and omits some of them. This repertoire shows roughly 26,000 clones, over 75% found once; its top ten account for 2% to 3%. Each patient experienced a relapse that followed autologous stem cell transplantation, and brentuximab vedotin exposure varied. Sequencing used peripheral blood mononuclear cells (PBMCs), obtained at baseline. The receptors here all came from a human donor with classical Hodgkin lymphoma.

This clone was detected a few times. CDR3 sequence: CATSGQSKHGYTF. As DNA, the CDR3 is TGTGCCACCTCAGGGCAGTCTAAGCATGGCTACACCTTC. The chain recombines TRBV7-9 with TRBJ1-2, with TRBD1 as a possible D gene (5 bases). CDR3 length: 13 amino acids. V was clipped by 10 bases and J by 6 bases, with 18 bases between them. Germline CDR1 and CDR2: SEHNR and FQNEAQ (reference sequence).

This clone has a handful of counts. The chain recombines TRBV5-1 with TRBJ2-3; 8 bases map to TRBD1. Germline CDR1 is SGHRS and CDR2 is YFSETQ. After removal of 4 bases from V and 2 bases from J, the junction contained 6 bases not matched to a gene. CDR3 size: 15 residues. CDR3 coding DNA: TGCGCCAGCAGCGATACAGGGGGATCCACAGATACGCAGTATTTT. The encoded protein is CASSDTGGSTDTQYF.

This chain uses TRBV2 with TRBJ2-5; 7 bases map to TRBD2. Judging by the DNA end, TRBJ2-7 fits better; the J call may be wrong. The CDR3 is 18 residues long. Germline V gene sequence: CDR1 SNHLY, CDR2 FYNNEI. CDR3 sequence (DNA): TGTGCCAGCAGTGAAGCGCGCTGGGGCGGGGGTCAATCCTACGAGCAGTACTTC. Translating it yields CASSEARWGGGQSYEQYF.

The chain has TRBV5-1 and TRBJ2-1, with 9 bases lining up with TRBD2. Per the germline V gene, CDR1 is SGHRS and CDR2 is YFSETQ. Unmatched junction bases numbered 15, after V lost 1 base and J lost 4 bases. This CDR3 is 19 amino acids long. CDR3 in DNA: TGCGCCAGCAGCTTGAGGGGGCTCTGGGCTAGCGGGACTTACAATGAGCAGTTCTTC. It yields the protein CASSLRGLWASGTYNEQFF.

In this sample, this clone turned up once. As DNA, the CDR3 is TGTGCCAGCAGCTTAGCGGCAGGTGGGCCTTCCTACGAGCAGTACTTC. This translates into CASSLAAGGPSYEQYF. V and J are TRBV11-2 and TRBJ2-7, with D unclear. V lost 1 base, J lost 1 base, and 14 bases lay in between. Germline V CDR1 and CDR2: SGHAT, FQNNGV. This CDR3 comprises 16 residues.

This chain joins TRBV7-2 and TRBJ2-5; the match to TRBD1 covers 8 bases. The CDR3 contains 16 residues. The germline V gene encodes CDR1 SGHTA and CDR2 FQGNSA. With V trimmed by 7 bases and J by 4 bases, 14 bases remained unmatched. The CDR3 DNA sequence: TGTGCCAGCAACCCCGCAAGCCGGACAGGGATAGAGACCCAGTACTTC. It specifies CASNPASRTGIETQYF.

This chain links TRBV27 with TRBJ1-5; D is ambiguous. Trimming removed 6 bases from V and 0 bases from J, with 6 bases in between. The CDR3 is 13 residues long. Germline lookup yields CDR1 MNHEY and CDR2 SMNVEV (reference sequence). Here the CDR3 reads CASREYSNQPQHF. CDR3 coding DNA: TGTGCCAGCAGGGAGTATAGCAATCAGCCCCAGCATTTT.

The chain couples TRBV9 to TRBJ2-3, with 12 positions matching TRBD2. This CDR3 is 16 amino acids long. In germline, CDR1 is SGDLS, CDR2 YYNGEE. Unmatched junction bases numbered 1, after V lost 2 bases and J lost 0 bases. The CDR3 here is CASSVGTSGSTDTQYF. The CDR3 coding sequence is TGTGCCAGCAGCGTTGGGACTAGCGGGAGCACAGATACGCAGTATTTT.

The J gene is TRBJ1-3, the V gene TRBV4-3, with TRBD1 matching over 8 bases. V shed 0 bases and J 4 bases; nucleotides not matched to a gene: 5. The CDR3 runs to 16 residues. The V gene's germline CDR1 is LGHNA and CDR2 YSLEER. The CDR3 region is CASSQDTGGSGNTIYF. Here the CDR3 DNA reads TGCGCCAGCAGCCAAGATACAGGGGGATCAGGAAACACCATATATTTT.

The chain links TRBV7-9 to TRBJ1-6, with D unclear. CDR1 is SEHNR, CDR2 FQNEAQ, per germline (reference sequence). The CDR3 covers 14 residues. V dropped 4 bases and J dropped 7 bases, with 11 bases sitting between them. This CDR3 reads CASSSGQDNSPLHF. In nucleotides, the CDR3 is TGTGCCAGCAGCTCCGGGCAGGACAATTCACCCCTCCACTTT.

The chain couples TRBV7-8 to TRBJ2-7, with 9 bases fitting TRBD2. The CDR3 runs 15 residues. J lost 2 bases, V lost 3 bases, and 5 bases had no gene match. Germline lookup yields CDR1 SGHVS and CDR2 FQNEAQ. This CDR3 reads CASSFSRGGPYEQYF. The CDR3 DNA follows: TGTGCCAGCAGCTTCTCGCGGGGGGGCCCCTACGAGCAGTACTTC. Based on the CDR3 plus reference TRBV7-8 and TRBJ2-7, the full variable domain is GAGVSQSPRYKVAKRGQDVALRCDPISGHVSLFWYQQALGQGPEFLTYFQNEAQLDKSGLPSDRFFAERPEGSVSTLKIQRTQQEDSAVYLCASSFSRGGPYEQYFGPGTRLTVT.

The chain is built from TRBV10-3 and TRBJ2-7, with D possibly matching TRBD1 (5 bases). Germline CDR1 ENHRY, CDR2 SYGVKD. The V and J ends lost 6 bases and 1 base respectively, with 10 bases between them. This CDR3 spans 13 amino acids. CDR3 in amino acids: CAISATASYEQYF. The CDR3 DNA reads as TGTGCCATCAGCGCGACAGCTTCCTACGAGCAGTACTTC.

This clone was detected only once. This chain joins TRBV5-1 and TRBJ1-1, with a weak D call TRBD1 (5 bases). V shed 5 bases and J shed 4 bases, with 21 bases lying between them. The CDR3 spans 16 residues. In germline, CDR1 is SGHRS, CDR2 YFSETQ. The CDR3 bases are TGCGCCAGCAGACCCGTTGCGGGGGGTTTGGGCACTGAAGCTTTCTTT. It specifies CASRPVAGGLGTEAFF.

V gene TRBV2 combines with J gene TRBJ2-1; no clear D gene. CDR1 is SNHLY and CDR2 is FYNNEI in the germline V gene. This CDR3 region has 16 residues. V was clipped by 5 bases and J by 0 bases, with 14 bases between them. CDR3 DNA: TGTGCCAGCAGTCCCATGGTTCTGCTCTCCTACAATGAGCAGTTCTTC. It encodes CASSPMVLLSYNEQFF.

V and J are TRBV6-5 and TRBJ2-5; 7 bases are shared with TRBD1. Germline V gene sequence: CDR1 MNHEY, CDR2 SVGAGI. Unmatched junction bases numbered 12, after V lost 6 bases and J lost 5 bases. There are 15 residues in the CDR3. This chain's CDR3 is CASSPPQGTGETQYF. CDR3 nucleotides: TGTGCCAGCAGCCCCCCACAGGGGACGGGGGAGACCCAGTACTTC.

The chain combines TRBV5-1 with TRBJ1-1, with a possible D match to TRBD1 (6 bases). Trimming pared 3 bases from V and 5 bases from J, leaving 20 bases between. Per germline, CDR1 SGHRS and CDR2 YFSETQ. The CDR3 has 16 residues. CDR3 sequence reads: CASSSGTLGLWTEAFF. As DNA, the CDR3 is TGCGCCAGCAGCTCCGGGACACTTGGTTTGTGGACTGAAGCTTTCTTT.

The genes are TRBV5-1 and TRBJ2-7; TRBD2 matches 8 bases. This CDR3 has 14 amino acids. The germline V gene has CDR1 SGHRS and CDR2 YFSETQ. V was clipped by 2 bases and J by 2 bases; unmatched bases: 3. The CDR3 DNA reads TGCGCCAGCAGCTTAGCGGGGGCCCCCTACGAGCAGTACTTC. The encoded protein is CASSLAGAPYEQYF. Drawing the rest from reference TRBV5-1 and TRBJ2-7, the complete variable domain is KAGVTQTPRYLIKTRGQQVTLSCSPISGHRSVSWYQQTPGQGLQFLFEYFSETQRNKGNFPGRFSGRQFSNSRSEMNVSTLELGDSALYLCASSLAGAPYEQYFGPGTRLTVT.

The chain employs TRBV6-1 and TRBJ2-3, with a possible D match to TRBD2 (6 bases). Trimming stripped 5 bases from V and 0 bases from J, with 12 bases between. CDR3 length: 15 residues. Germline values: CDR1 MNHNS, CDR2 SASEGT. The CDR3 DNA reads TGTGCCAGCAGTCTGGGACTTATTAGCACAGATACGCAGTATTTT. The encoded protein is CASSLGLISTDTQYF.

The chain links TRBV5-1 to TRBJ2-3, with 8 bases aligning to TRBD1. V shed 1 base, J shed 4 bases, and the junction held 5 bases outside the gene matches. The CDR3 has 15 amino acids. Per the germline V gene, CDR1 is SGHRS and CDR2 is YFSETQ. The CDR3 sequence: CASSLRGQASDTQYF. The CDR3, as DNA: TGCGCCAGCAGCTTGAGGGGACAGGCTTCAGATACGCAGTATTTT.

The chain recombines TRBV29-1 with TRBJ2-7; 7 positions agree with TRBD2. With V trimmed by 0 bases and J by 2 bases, 7 bases remained unmatched. Germline V gene data show CDR1 as SQVTM and CDR2 as ANQGSEA. The CDR3 covers 15 residues. CDR3 DNA: TGCAGCGTTGAAGATCGTGGGGGAGGGGCCTACGAGCAGTACTTC. Translating it yields CSVEDRGGGAYEQYF.

The chain carries TRBV5-6 and TRBJ2-1; TRBD2 might be the D (6 bases). The CDR3 is 16 residues long. CDR1 is SGHDT and CDR2 is YYEEEE in the germline V gene. V lost 4 bases and J lost 7, with 21 bases in between. The CDR3 nucleotides are TGTGCCAGCAGCCCCGGGGTAGCGGTTTGGACGAATGAGCAGTTCTTC. Its protein product is CASSPGVAVWTNEQFF.

V usage is TRBV7-9 and J usage is TRBJ2-5; 7 bases line up with TRBD1. CDR3 length equals 14 residues. From germline, CDR1 is SEHNR and CDR2 FQNEAQ (reference sequence). V was pared by 4 bases and J by 0 bases, with 2 bases of the junction left unmatched. CDR3 sequence reads: CASSWGQNQETQYF. As DNA, the CDR3 is TGTGCCAGCAGCTGGGGACAGAACCAAGAGACCCAGTACTTC.

The chain has TRBV7-9 and TRBJ2-6; D may match TRBD1 or TRBD2 (5 bases each). Germline assignment: CDR1 SEHNR and CDR2 FQNEAQ (reference sequence). This CDR3 is 19 amino acids long. With 5 bases removed from V and 4 bases from J, the gap between germline ends came to 24 bases. CDR3 DNA: TGTGCCAGCAGCCGAGTCCCCCAGCAGAGGGGAAACGGGGCCAACGTCCTGACTTTC. It codes for CASSRVPQQRGNGANVLTF. Variable domain in full (rest from reference TRBV7-9 and TRBJ2-6): DTGVSQNPRHKITKRGQNVTFRCDPISEHNRLYWYRQTLGQGPEFLTYFQNEAQLEKSRLLSDRFSAERPKGSFSTLEIQRTEQGDSAMYLCASSRVPQQRGNGANVLTFGAGSRLTVL.

This rearrangement joins TRBV7-3 to TRBJ1-3; D gene uncertain. The CDR3 is 15 residues long. V gave up 7 bases and J gave up 0 bases, with 13 bases separating them. The V gene's germline CDR1 is SGHTA and CDR2 FQGTGA. CDR3 residues: CASKRQILSGNTIYF. Written as DNA, the CDR3 is TGTGCCAGCAAGCGACAAATCCTCTCTGGAAACACCATATATTTT. Full variable domain (outside the CDR3, taken from reference TRBV7-3 and TRBJ1-3): GAGVSQTPSNKVTEKGKYVELRCDPISGHTALYWYRQSLGQGPEFLIYFQGTGAADDSGLPNDRFFAVRPEGSVSTLKIQRTERGDSAVYLCASKRQILSGNTIYFGEGSWLTVV.

With respect to this clone: This same CDR3 is encoded by further DNA sequences in the sample. The chain combines TRBV7-9 with TRBJ1-4; weak D call: TRBD1 (5 bases). Germline-derived CDR1 and CDR2 are SEHNR and FQNEAQ (reference sequence). V was cut by 1 base and J by 1 base, with 7 bases left in between. This CDR3 contains 15 residues. DNA for the CDR3: TGTGCCAGCAGCTTAGACCAGGGAACTAATGAAAAACTGTTTTTT. Translated, it gives CASSLDQGTNEKLFF.